Listed here are 23 T cell receptor beta chains from one sample, sequenced in a study of T cells in Graves' hyperthyroidism and ophthalmopathy. TCR beta CDR3 region amplification was performed from RNA transcripts. RT-PCR in the first round (using the HTBI primer set) targeted the TCR CDR3. TCRdb analysed the multiplex PCR reads with MiXCR anew, one entry per CDR3 protein. The sample lists some 500,000 distinct CDR3 sequences, around 15% seen once, with less than 20% in the top ten. The sequenced sample was blood. All receptors derive from a woman between 18 and 30 years old with Graves' hyperthyroidism.

This clonotype showed up just a few times. Here the CDR3 omits its conserved ending phenylalanine or tryptophan, so a read error is the likely source. The chain carries TRBV6-2 or TRBV6-3 and TRBJ2-3; 7 positions match TRBD1. V gave up 6 bases and J gave up 6 bases; unmatched junction bases: 6. The CDR3 contains 13 residues. CDR1 is MNHEY and CDR2 is SVGEGT in the germline V gene. Here the CDR3 reads CASRSTGVDTQYS. CDR3 sequence (DNA): TGTGCCAGCAGGTCAACAGGGGTGGATACGCAGTATTCT.

As for this clonotype: Being one base from a much bigger clone, this may be a read error. The V and J genes are TRBV24-1 and TRBJ2-2; no firm D call. Trimming removed 6 bases from V and 7 bases from J, with 23 bases in between. The CDR3 contains 17 residues. Germline lookup yields CDR1 KGHDR and CDR2 SFDVKD. The CDR3 loop reads CATSSDRRNLAIGELFF. The CDR3 DNA sequence: TGTGCCACCAGTTCCGATCGGCGAAACCTCGCCATCGGGGAGCTGTTTTTT.

This clonotype was seen at least ten times. The V gene is TRBV6-1, the J gene TRBJ2-1; 13 positions match TRBD2. Germline values: CDR1 MNHNS, CDR2 SASEGT. CDR3 length: 16 amino acids. J gave up 4 bases and V 6 bases, and 6 bases lay outside the gene matches. Written as DNA, the CDR3 is TGTGCCAGCAGACGGACTAGCGGGAGTTATTACAATGAGCAGTTCTTC. It yields the protein CASRRTSGSYYNEQFF.

This clonotype was counted many times. This sequence joins TRBV19 and TRBJ1-5; D remains unclear. Germline V gene sequence: CDR1 LNHDA, CDR2 SQIVND (reference sequence). CDR3 size: 15 residues. Trimming left V 0 bases short and J 1 base short, with 7 bases between. CDR3 in DNA: TGTGCCAGTAGTATAGAGACAAGAAGCAATCAGCCCCAGCATTTT. Amino acids: CASSIETRSNQPQHF.

As to this clonotype: This may arise from a read error, as a much more abundant clone is one base away. This chain uses TRBV7-9 with TRBJ2-7, with 7 bases matching TRBD2. The length of the CDR3 is 13 residues. V dropped 8 bases and J dropped 3; count of bases not matched to a gene: 7. Germline loops: CDR1 SEHNR, CDR2 FQNEAQ (reference sequence). CDR3 DNA sequence: TGTGCCAGCTCGCCTAGCGGATACTACGAGCAGTACGTC. Amino acid sequence: CASSPSGYYEQYV.

There are many counts of this clonotype. The V call is TRBV29-1, the J call TRBJ1-1; 7 bases match TRBD1. The CDR3 extends over 14 amino acids. Germline V gene data show CDR1 as SQVTM and CDR2 as ANQGSEA. The junction had 11 bases not matched to a gene; V was cut back by 5 bases and J by 5 bases. CDR3 DNA: TGCAGCGTTTCCACAGGGGCAAAAGGAACTGAAGCTTTCTTT. Protein: CSVSTGAKGTEAFF. Combining the CDR3 with reference TRBV29-1 and TRBJ1-1 gives the whole variable domain SAVISQKPSRDICQRGTSLTIQCQVDSQVTMMFWYRQQPGQSLTLIATANQGSEATYESGFVIDKFPISRPNLTFSTLTVSNMSPEDSSIYLCSVSTGAKGTEAFFGQGTRLTVV.

DNA for the CDR3: TGTGCCAGTGGGCCCCGGGGGAGTGGGCAGTTCTTC. Translated: CASGPRGSGQFF. The rearrangement links TRBV19 to TRBJ2-1; tentative D call: TRBD2 (6 bases). The CDR3 loop spans 12 amino acids. V gave up 8 bases and J gave up 12 bases, with 17 bases separating them. Germline CDR1 and CDR2: LNHDA and SQIVND (reference sequence). The variable domain in full, with the rest retrieved from reference TRBV19 and TRBJ2-1, is DGGITQSPKYLFRKEGQNVTLSCEQNLNHDAMYWYRQDPGQGLRLIYYSQIVNDFQKGDIAEGYSVSREKKESFPLTVTSAQKNPTAFYLCASGPRGSGQFFGPGTRLTVL.

The J gene is TRBJ2-3, the V gene TRBV6-2 or TRBV6-3; D not certain. Deletions cut 2 bases from V and 2 bases from J, with 8 bases between. The germline CDR1 and CDR2 sequences are MNHEY and SVGEGT. The length of the CDR3 is 14 residues. CDR3 residues: CASSYMVFTDTQYF. CDR3 coding DNA: TGTGCCAGCAGTTACATGGTCTTCACAGATACGCAGTATTTT.

Comments on this clonotype: It may be a read error: a sequence one base away is much more abundant. The CDR3 DNA reads TGTGTCAGCAGTTACGACCGCTTGAACACCGGGGAGCTGTTTTTT. Its protein is CVSSYDRLNTGELFF. This rearrangement joins TRBV6-2 or TRBV6-3 to TRBJ2-2; D not resolved. The CDR3 is made up of 15 amino acids. Germline V lookup: CDR1 MNHEY, CDR2 SVGEGT.

The CDR3 loop reads CASSFGTVYEQYF. CDR3 nucleotides: TGTGCCAGCAGCTTTGGGACGGTCTACGAGCAGTACTTC. The chain recombines TRBV11-2 with TRBJ2-7, with D perhaps being TRBD1 or TRBD2 (5 bases each). CDR3 length: 13 residues. Germline V gene sequence: CDR1 SGHAT, CDR2 FQNNGV. V was pared by 3 bases and J by 3 bases, with 9 bases between.

The sample holds many counts of this clonotype. V and J are TRBV20-1 and TRBJ1-4; D gene unclear. The CDR3 is made up of 11 amino acids. Trimming removed 7 bases at V and 5 bases at J, with 8 bases between. CDR1 and CDR2 (germline): DFQATT, SNEGSKA (reference sequence). The CDR3 reads CSVPANEKLFF. The CDR3 DNA follows: TGCAGTGTCCCCGCAAATGAAAAACTGTTTTTT.

This clonotype was counted between two and nine times. This rearrangement joins TRBV30 to TRBJ1-1; D remains ambiguous. The germline V gene has CDR1 GTSNPN and CDR2 SVGIG (reference sequence). There are 14 residues in the CDR3. Trimming took 3 bases from V and 4 from J, leaving 15 bases between them. CDR3 sequence (DNA): TGTGCCTGGAGCTCTTGGGTTTTGGCCACTGAAGCTTTCTTT. This codes for CAWSSWVLATEAFF.

This clonotype was detected many times. The chain employs TRBV19 and TRBJ1-1; the D is unclear. Germline values: CDR1 LNHDA, CDR2 SQIVND (reference sequence). The CDR3 consists of 14 residues. The V end was cut by 2 bases, the J end by 0 bases, with 7 bases between. CDR3 in amino acids: CASSIQNMNTEAFF. CDR3 nucleotide sequence: TGTGCCAGTAGTATACAGAACATGAACACTGAAGCTTTCTTT.

This clonotype was counted many times. The chain carries TRBV9 and TRBJ1-2, with TRBD1 matching over 7 bases. V shed 2 bases and J 1 base; nucleotides not matched to a gene: 5. The CDR3 runs 15 residues. Germline lookup yields CDR1 SGDLS and CDR2 YYNGEE. The CDR3 sequence is CASSVEDRLNYGYTF. In nucleotides, the CDR3 is TGTGCCAGCAGCGTCGAGGACAGGCTTAACTATGGCTACACCTTC. Together with reference TRBV9 and TRBJ1-2, the CDR3 gives the full variable domain: DSGVTQTPKHLITATGQRVTLRCSPRSGDLSVYWYQQSLDQGLQFLIQYYNGEERAKGNILERFSAQQFPDLHSELNLSSLELGDSALYFCASSVEDRLNYGYTFGSGTRLTVV.

This clonotype has at least ten counts. V usage is TRBV7-6 and J usage is TRBJ2-1; TRBD2 matches at 14 bases. The V and J ends lost 0 bases and 7 bases, in that order; junction bases with no gene match: 11. The CDR3 runs 19 residues. From germline, CDR1 is SGHVS and CDR2 FNYEAQ. CDR3 DNA sequence: TGTGCCAGCAGCTTAGCTAGGCTCCGACTAGCGGGAGGGCCGAATGAGCAGTTCTTC. Translated: CASSLARLRLAGGPNEQFF.

J is TRBJ1-2 and V is TRBV9; perhaps TRBD1 as D (5 bases). The CDR3 is 17 amino acids. V lost 0 bases, J lost 6 bases, and 21 bases lay in between. CDR1 and CDR2 from the germline V gene are SGDLS and YYNGEE. CDR3 DNA: TGTGCCAGCAGCGTAGCTACGGGGGGGTTCCTCATGGATGGCTACACCTTC. This codes for CASSVATGGFLMDGYTF.

The V call is TRBV3-1, the J call TRBJ2-3; D possibly corresponds to TRBD2 (5 bases). This CDR3 has 15 amino acids. From germline, CDR1 is LGHDT and CDR2 YNNKEL (reference sequence). V lost 1 base and J 5 bases, leaving 13 bases between the germline ends. CDR3 protein: CASSQGRIVGDTQYF. The CDR3 coding sequence is TGTGCCAGCAGCCAAGGGAGGATAGTCGGAGATACGCAGTATTTT.

About this clonotype: Compared with germline, one end of the junction differs, possibly owing to a read error. The V call is TRBV27, the J call TRBJ2-3; 7 bases fit TRBD2. CDR1 MNHEY and CDR2 SMNVEV come from the germline V gene (reference sequence). The CDR3 contains 18 residues. The CDR3 spells CASSLWSRVLAVTDTQNF. The CDR3 nucleotides are TGTGCCAGCAGTTTATGGAGTAGGGTCCTAGCGGTCACAGATACGCAGAATTTT.

At least ten counts were recorded for this clonotype. V gene TRBV19 combines with J gene TRBJ1-1; 10 nucleotides align to TRBD1. Trimming cost V 3 bases and J 4 bases; bases outside gene matches: 8. The CDR3 contains 16 residues. Germline CDR1 LNHDA, CDR2 SQIVND (reference sequence). The CDR3 loop reads CASSIGTGDPLTEAFF. As DNA, the CDR3 is TGTGCCAGTAGTATCGGGACAGGGGACCCACTCACTGAAGCTTTCTTT.

This clonotype was picked up many times. The rearrangement uses TRBV30 and TRBJ1-1, with D uncertain. The germline gives CDR1 GTSNPN, CDR2 SVGIG (reference sequence). The V end was cut by 4 bases, the J end by 0 bases, with 9 bases between. This CDR3 has 13 residues. DNA for the CDR3: TGTGCCTGGACCGACGGTATGAACACTGAAGCTTTCTTT. The encoded protein is CAWTDGMNTEAFF.

This clonotype was counted at least ten times. J is TRBJ2-2 and V is TRBV7-3; 10 bases are a match to TRBD2. V shed 6 bases, J shed 0 bases, and the junction held 10 bases outside the gene matches. Germline CDR1 reads SGHTA; CDR2 reads FQGTGA. The CDR3 runs 18 residues. The chain's CDR3 is CASRRTGLAETNTGELFF. The CDR3 DNA sequence: TGTGCCAGCAGGCGAACAGGACTAGCGGAAACGAACACCGGGGAGCTGTTTTTT.

This clonotype came up a few times. This chain connects TRBV3-1 to TRBJ1-5; no definite D call. The CDR3 extends over 15 amino acids. V lost 1 base, J lost 3 bases, and 10 bases lay in between. Germline V lookup: CDR1 LGHDT, CDR2 YNNKEL (reference sequence). Here the CDR3 reads CASSQGRVNNQPQHF. The CDR3 region has the DNA TGTGCCAGCAGCCAAGGCCGGGTCAACAATCAGCCCCAGCATTTT.

V gene TRBV24-1 combines with J gene TRBJ1-5; D is undetermined. Trimming left V 3 bases short and J 5 bases short, with 10 bases between. Germline V lookup: CDR1 KGHDR, CDR2 SFDVKD. The CDR3 extends over 14 amino acids. For the CDR3, the DNA is TGTGCCACCAGTGATACCCGTTGTCATCAGCCCCAGCATTTT. Residues: CATSDTRCHQPQHF.